The 5 T cell receptor beta chains below all came from one sample that was sequenced in a study of blood T cell repertoires in COVID-19. Sequencing used immunoSEQ multiplex PCR; TCRdb keeps in-frame clones, though not all of them. The sample holds approximately 260,000 clones, 75% to 90% seen once. Input material: peripheral blood. All receptors derive from a woman between 40 and 50 years old with acute or convalescent COVID-19.

V is TRBV5-5 and J is TRBJ2-5; the match to TRBD2 covers 9 bases. The CDR3 has 13 amino acids. The V gene's germline CDR1 is SGHKS and CDR2 YYEKEE (reference sequence). With 4 bases clipped from V and 5 bases from J, the junction kept 3 bases outside the gene matches. The CDR3 coding sequence is TGTGCCAGCAGCGGGACTAGCCGGGAGACCCAGTACTTC. Translation gives CASSGTSRETQYF.

V and J are TRBV7-8 and TRBJ2-2; TRBD1 agrees at 7 bases. The CDR3 length is 18 residues. Germline-derived CDR1 and CDR2 are SGHVS and FQNEAQ. The V and J ends lost 3 bases and 3 bases, in that order; junction bases with no gene match: 13. The CDR3 region is CASSFGPPGQFYTGELFF. The CDR3 DNA follows: TGTGCCAGCAGCTTTGGGCCTCCGGGACAGTTCTACACCGGGGAGCTGTTTTTT.

The V gene is TRBV2, the J gene TRBJ1-2, with TRBD1 identical over 7 bases. Germline V gene sequence: CDR1 SNHLY, CDR2 FYNNEI. This CDR3 has 11 amino acids. J was trimmed by 8 bases and V by 6 bases; bases with no gene match: 3. The CDR3 nucleotides are TGTGCCAGCAGGCGGGACAGCGGCTACACCTTC. It specifies CASRRDSGYTF.

The chain joins TRBV19 to TRBJ1-1; possibly TRBD1 for D (5 bases). Germline CDR1 and CDR2: LNHDA and SQIVND (reference sequence). The CDR3 runs to 14 residues. Trimming cost V 5 bases and J 0 bases, with 10 bases left between them. The CDR3 DNA reads as TGTGCCAGTAGTTTTGGGGGGATGAACACTGAAGCTTTCTTT. This codes for CASSFGGMNTEAFF.

This clone was seen more than once but under ten times. V is TRBV10-2 and J is TRBJ1-1, with 11 bases that match TRBD1. The V and J ends lost 3 bases and 5 bases, in that order; junction bases with no gene match: 8. CDR1 WSHSY and CDR2 SAAADI come from the germline V gene. This CDR3 region has 16 residues. The CDR3, as DNA: TGCGCCAGCAGTGAATTCCCGGGACAGGGGGGGACTGAAGCTTTCTTT. Protein: CASSEFPGQGGTEAFF.